This TCR beta chain originates from a study of blood T cell repertoires in COVID-19. Across the study: Italy, Spain and the United States were the sources of the convalescent and acute COVID-19 samples.

V dropped 0 bases and J dropped 8 bases, with 16 bases sitting between them. Germline V gives CDR1 LNHNV, CDR2 YYDKDF (reference sequence). The CDR3 has 15 amino acids. Method: immunoSEQ multiplex PCR; TCRdb's copy keeps in-frame clones and lacks some. The sample has about 170,000 clones, 84% seen once. Material for sequencing was PBMCs or T cells enriched from blood (not recorded which). The rearrangement uses TRBV15 and TRBJ1-2, with D unclear. The TCR comes from a man aged 50 to 60 who had recovered from COVID-19. The CDR3 region has the DNA TGTGCCACCAGCAGAGACCCAGTTCCCTCGGAGGGCTACACCTTC. Translating gives CATSRDPVPSEGYTF. The whole variable domain, remainder taken from reference TRBV15 and TRBJ1-2, is DAMVIQNPRYQVTQFGKPVTLSCSQTLNHNVMYWYQQKSSQAPKLLFHYYDKDFNNEADTPDNFQSRRPNTSFCFLDIRSPGLGDTAMYLCATSRDPVPSEGYTFGSGTRLTVV.